The 18 T cell receptor beta chains reported below all come from one sample, sequenced in a study of blood T cell repertoires in COVID-19 (dated by TCRdb to the early 2020s). Libraries were prepared through the immunoSEQ multiplex PCR assay. Sourced from immuneACCESS, this table was stored by TCRdb with only in-frame sequences that have V and J called. A share of the clones is absent; for the studies checked, an unresolved V gene accounts for under half, and the remainder has no known explanation. This sample is represented by approximately 340,000 clones; roughly 87% of them were singletons. The ten largest clones represent more than 7.5% of the sample. The sequenced sample consisted of peripheral blood. These receptor sequences come from a man aged 30 to 39 with COVID-19, enrolled during active disease.

The genes are TRBV5-4 and TRBJ2-7; D is perhaps TRBD2 (6 bases). The CDR3 runs to 12 residues. V was clipped by 5 bases and J by 6 bases, with 12 bases between them. From germline, CDR1 is SGHNT and CDR2 YYREEE (reference sequence). This chain's CDR3 is CASSSDGGEQYF. As DNA, the CDR3 is TGTGCCAGCAGTTCGGACGGGGGCGAGCAGTACTTC.

This chain connects TRBV9 to TRBJ2-5, with a possible D match to TRBD2 (5 bases). The CDR3 is 17 amino acids. Germline CDR1 reads SGDLS; CDR2 reads YYNGEE. Trimming removed 0 bases at V and 5 bases at J, with 20 bases between. The CDR3 DNA sequence: TGTGCCAGCAGCGTAGCTCGGACGGGAAGAGGTTGGGAGACCCAGTACTTC. This gives the protein CASSVARTGRGWETQYF.

J is TRBJ1-1 and V is TRBV5-8; D possibly corresponds to TRBD1 (6 bases). CDR1 SGHTS and CDR2 YDEGEE come from the germline V gene. The V and J ends lost 4 bases and 5 bases respectively, with 18 bases between them. The CDR3 has 15 amino acids. The CDR3 region is CASSIMRGGWTEAFF. CDR3 DNA: TGTGCCAGCAGCATTATGCGGGGGGGCTGGACTGAAGCTTTCTTT.

The genes are TRBV19 and TRBJ2-7, with 8 positions matching TRBD2. Germline V lookup: CDR1 LNHDA, CDR2 SQIVND (reference sequence). The CDR3 loop spans 15 amino acids. The trim removed 5 bases at V and 3 bases at J, leaving 9 bases unmatched. CDR3 sequence: CASSSPAGGYYEQYF. The CDR3 nucleotides are TGTGCCAGTAGTTCTCCGGCGGGAGGCTACTACGAGCAGTACTTC.

V usage is TRBV19 and J usage is TRBJ1-5; TRBD1 matches 9 bases. CDR1 and CDR2 from the germline V gene are LNHDA and SQIVND (reference sequence). The CDR3 runs to 13 residues. V shed 7 bases, J shed 7 bases, and the junction held 5 bases outside the gene matches. CDR3 amino acids: CASTRDRAQPQHF. The CDR3, as DNA: TGTGCCAGTACCAGGGACAGGGCCCAGCCCCAGCATTTT.

This rearrangement joins TRBV3-1 (or the pseudogene TRBV3-2) to TRBJ2-3; D gene unclear. From germline, CDR1 is LGHDT and CDR2 YNNKEL (reference sequence). Trimming left V 0 bases short and J 0 bases short, with 7 bases between. This CDR3 is 15 amino acids long. CDR3: CASSQDWASTDTQYF. CDR3 bases: TGTGCCAGCAGCCAAGATTGGGCCAGCACAGATACGCAGTATTTT.

V usage is TRBV3-1 (or the pseudogene TRBV3-2) and J usage is TRBJ2-1, with D perhaps TRBD1 (5 bases). The V end lost 1 base, the J end lost 4 bases, and 11 bases lay between the germline ends. The length of the CDR3 is 15 residues. CDR1 and CDR2 from the germline V gene are LGHDT and YNNKEL (reference sequence). The CDR3 loop is CASSQGQGLYNEQFF. The CDR3 bases are TGTGCCAGCAGCCAAGGCCAGGGCCTTTACAATGAGCAGTTCTTC.

The chain recombines TRBV2 with TRBJ2-7, with 9 nucleotides matching TRBD2. The CDR3 spans 15 residues. V dropped 6 bases and J dropped 4; count of bases not matched to a gene: 10. Germline V gene lookup returns CDR1 SNHLY and CDR2 FYNNEI. This chain's CDR3 is CASSRGGGVSYEQYF. The CDR3 DNA reads as TGTGCCAGCAGCCGAGGCGGGGGGGTTTCGTACGAGCAGTACTTC.

The chain has TRBV27 and TRBJ2-7, with 7 positions matching TRBD1. Germline values: CDR1 MNHEY, CDR2 SMNVEV (reference sequence). The CDR3 is made up of 13 amino acids. The V segment lost 3 bases and the J segment 3 bases; nucleotides outside the gene matches: 2. In DNA, the CDR3 is TGTGCCAGCAGTTTGGGACAGAACTACGAGCAGTACTTC. As protein: CASSLGQNYEQYF.

In nucleotides, the CDR3 is TGTGCCAGCAGCTTAGTACGGCAGACTGGCTCCTACAATGAGCAGTTCTTC. As protein: CASSLVRQTGSYNEQFF. The chain joins TRBV7-8 to TRBJ2-1; D gene uncertain. V was cut by 1 base and J by 0 bases, with 13 bases left in between. CDR3 length: 17 amino acids. Germline V lookup: CDR1 SGHVS, CDR2 FQNEAQ.

CDR3 DNA: TGTGCCAGCAGTCTACAGAGCTGGGCACCCCTCCACTTT. It is translated as CASSLQSWAPLHF. The chain recombines TRBV6-2 or TRBV6-3 with TRBJ1-6; D gene uncertain. Germline CDR1 is MNHEY and CDR2 is SVGEGT. There are 13 residues in the CDR3. Trimming took 5 bases from V and 11 from J, leaving 13 bases between them.

The rearrangement links TRBV4-1 to TRBJ1-3, with 9 positions matching TRBD1. The CDR3 length is 19 residues. CDR1 and CDR2 from the germline V gene are MGHRA and YSYEKL. J was trimmed by 2 bases and V by 4 bases; bases with no gene match: 15. The CDR3 reads CASSRDPGQGRAAGNTIYF. In DNA form, the CDR3 reads TGCGCCAGCAGCCGGGACCCGGGACAGGGACGGGCTGCTGGAAACACCATATATTTT.

Here the CDR3 reads CASSMGREGPDTQYF. The CDR3 coding sequence is TGTGCCAGTAGTATGGGGCGGGAGGGTCCAGATACGCAGTATTTT. The V gene is TRBV19, the J gene TRBJ2-3, with 9 bases identical to TRBD2. The germline V gene has CDR1 LNHDA and CDR2 SQIVND (reference sequence). The V gene end was trimmed by 3 bases and the J gene end by 4 bases; junction bases not matched to a gene: 5. CDR3 length: 15 amino acids.

The chain is built from TRBV18 and TRBJ2-5, with 11 bases identical to TRBD1. CDR3 size: 15 residues. V was clipped by 3 bases and J by 5 bases; unmatched bases: 5. Germline V gene data show CDR1 as KGHSH and CDR2 as LQKENI. Here the CDR3 reads CASSPRTGGLETQYF. The CDR3 bases are TGTGCCAGCTCACCCAGGACAGGGGGCCTGGAGACCCAGTACTTC. Full variable domain (outside the CDR3, taken from reference TRBV18 and TRBJ2-5): NAGVMQNPRHLVRRRGQEARLRCSPMKGHSHVYWYRQLPEEGLKFMVYLQKENIIDESGMPKERFSAEFPKEGPSILRIQQVVRGDSAAYFCASSPRTGGLETQYFGPGTRLLVL.

The V gene is TRBV12-3 or TRBV12-4, the J gene TRBJ2-1; D gene unclear. V shed 6 bases and J shed 9 bases, with 9 bases lying between them. This CDR3 comprises 11 residues. The CDR3 DNA reads TGTGCCAGCAGGGGCCTGGGTGAGCAGTTCTTC. Encoded protein: CASRGLGEQFF.

The chain employs TRBV7-2 and TRBJ1-6; D is perhaps TRBD1 (6 bases). This CDR3 spans 15 amino acids. The germline V gene encodes CDR1 SGHTA and CDR2 FQGNSA. The germline V and J ends were trimmed by 3 bases and 7 bases, with 13 bases remaining between them. The CDR3 DNA reads as TGTGCCAGCAGCTTCATTCCCACAGGGAATTCACCCCTCCACTTT. This codes for CASSFIPTGNSPLHF. The variable domain in full, with the rest retrieved from reference TRBV7-2 and TRBJ1-6, is GAGVSQSPSNKVTEKGKDVELRCDPISGHTALYWYRQSLGQGLEFLIYFQGNSAPDKSGLPSDRFSAERTGGSVSTLTIQRTQQEDSAVYLCASSFIPTGNSPLHFGNGTRLTVT.

This rearrangement joins TRBV28 to TRBJ2-7; possible D gene TRBD1, 5 bases. This CDR3 is 14 amino acids long. V was clipped by 3 bases and J by 7 bases, with 16 bases between them. Germline V lookup: CDR1 MDHEN, CDR2 SYDVKM. The CDR3 is CASSFLQAYREQYF. CDR3 DNA sequence: TGTGCCAGCAGTTTCCTACAGGCCTATAGGGAGCAGTACTTC.

This clone was found once. The rearrangement uses TRBV5-6 and TRBJ2-1; 8 bases fit TRBD1. V shed 1 base, J shed 15 bases, and the junction held 9 bases outside the gene matches. The CDR3 is 13 amino acids. The germline gives CDR1 SGHDT, CDR2 YYEEEE. CDR3 sequence: CASSLTRQGLWFF. The CDR3 coding sequence is TGTGCCAGCAGCTTGACAAGACAGGGGCTTTGGTTCTTC.